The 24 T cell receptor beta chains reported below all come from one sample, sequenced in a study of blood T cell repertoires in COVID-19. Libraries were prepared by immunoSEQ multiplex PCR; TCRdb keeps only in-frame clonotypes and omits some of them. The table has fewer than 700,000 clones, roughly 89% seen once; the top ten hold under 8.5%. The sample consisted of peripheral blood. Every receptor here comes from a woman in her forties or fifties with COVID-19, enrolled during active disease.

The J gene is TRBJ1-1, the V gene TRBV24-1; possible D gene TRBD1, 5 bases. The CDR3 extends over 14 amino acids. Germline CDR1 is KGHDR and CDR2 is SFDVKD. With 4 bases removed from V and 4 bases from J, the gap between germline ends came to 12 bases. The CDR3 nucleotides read TGTGCCACCAGTGACCATACCGGGGGCACTGAAGCTTTCTTT. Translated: CATSDHTGGTEAFF.

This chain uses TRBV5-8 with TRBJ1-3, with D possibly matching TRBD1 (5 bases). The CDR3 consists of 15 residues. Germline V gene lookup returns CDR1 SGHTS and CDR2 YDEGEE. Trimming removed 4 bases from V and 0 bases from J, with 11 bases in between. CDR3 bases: TGTGCCAGCAGCCCATGGACAAGCTCTGGAAACACCATATATTTT. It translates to CASSPWTSSGNTIYF. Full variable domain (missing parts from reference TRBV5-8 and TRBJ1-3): EAGVTQSPTHLIKTRGQQATLRCSPISGHTSVYWYQQALGLGLQFLLWYDEGEERNRGNFPPRFSGRQFPNYSSELNVNALELEDSALYLCASSPWTSSGNTIYFGEGSWLTVV.

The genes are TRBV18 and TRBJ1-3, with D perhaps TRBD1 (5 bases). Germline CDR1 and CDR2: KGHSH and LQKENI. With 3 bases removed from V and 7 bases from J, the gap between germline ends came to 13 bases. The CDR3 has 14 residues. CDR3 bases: TGTGCCAGCTCACCCGATTGGGGCTGGAACACCATATATTTT. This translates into CASSPDWGWNTIYF. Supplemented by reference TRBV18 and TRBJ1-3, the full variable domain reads NAGVMQNPRHLVRRRGQEARLRCSPMKGHSHVYWYRQLPEEGLKFMVYLQKENIIDESGMPKERFSAEFPKEGPSILRIQQVVRGDSAAYFCASSPDWGWNTIYFGEGSWLTVV.

CDR3 sequence reads: CASSPLVSSYEQYF. CDR3 nucleotides: TGTGCCAGCAGCCCCCTTGTTAGCTCCTACGAGCAGTACTTC. The V call is TRBV7-8, the J call TRBJ2-7; no firm D call. The germline gives CDR1 SGHVS, CDR2 FQNEAQ. The CDR3 extends over 14 amino acids. The ends were cut back, 5 bases at V and 0 bases at J, with 11 bases in the middle.

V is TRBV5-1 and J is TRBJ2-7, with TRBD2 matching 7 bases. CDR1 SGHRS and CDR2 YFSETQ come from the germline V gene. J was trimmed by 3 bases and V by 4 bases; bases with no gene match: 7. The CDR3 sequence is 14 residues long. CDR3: CASSPGGLRYEQYF. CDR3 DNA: TGCGCCAGCAGCCCGGGGGGACTTCGCTACGAGCAGTACTTC.

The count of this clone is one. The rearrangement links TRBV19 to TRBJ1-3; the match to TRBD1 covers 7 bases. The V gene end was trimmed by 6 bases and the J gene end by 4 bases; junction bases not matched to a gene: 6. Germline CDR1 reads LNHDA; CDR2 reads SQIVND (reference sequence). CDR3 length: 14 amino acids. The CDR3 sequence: CASSPRGAGNTIYF. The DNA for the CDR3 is TGTGCCAGTAGCCCCAGGGGGGCCGGAAACACCATATATTTT.

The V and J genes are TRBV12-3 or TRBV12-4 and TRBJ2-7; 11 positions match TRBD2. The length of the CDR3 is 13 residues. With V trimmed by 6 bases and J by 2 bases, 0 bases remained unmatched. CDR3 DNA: TGTGCCAGCAGGACTAGCGGGGCCTACGAGCAGTACTTC. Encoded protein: CASRTSGAYEQYF.

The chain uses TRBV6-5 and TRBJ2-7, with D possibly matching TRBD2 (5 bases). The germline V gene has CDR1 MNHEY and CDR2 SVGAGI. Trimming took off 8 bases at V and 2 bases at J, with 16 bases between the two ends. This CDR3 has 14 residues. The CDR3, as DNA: TGTGCCAGCCAACTACTTCGGGGAACCTACGAGCAGTACTTC. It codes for CASQLLRGTYEQYF.

CDR3 loop: CAWSRDTNSPLHF. For the CDR3, the DNA is TGTGCCTGGAGTAGAGACACCAATTCACCCCTCCACTTT. The chain is built from TRBV30 and TRBJ1-6; D call uncertain. The CDR3 consists of 13 residues. CDR1 GTSNPN and CDR2 SVGIG come from the germline V gene (reference sequence). V lost 2 bases and J lost 7, with 9 bases in between.

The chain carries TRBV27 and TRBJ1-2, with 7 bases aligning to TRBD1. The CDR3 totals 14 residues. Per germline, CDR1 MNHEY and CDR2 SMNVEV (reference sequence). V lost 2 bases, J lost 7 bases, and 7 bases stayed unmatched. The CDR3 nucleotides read TGTGCCAGCAGTTTAGTCAACAGGGGTCGTGGCTACACCTTC. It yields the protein CASSLVNRGRGYTF.

For the CDR3, the DNA is TGTGCCACCAGTGACCAGGAGGGGTCGGTTGTGGACGGGGTCTACGAGCAGTACTTC. Amino acid sequence: CATSDQEGSVVDGVYEQYF. This sequence joins TRBV24-1 and TRBJ2-7; maybe TRBD2 (6 bases). The germline V gene has CDR1 KGHDR and CDR2 SFDVKD. This CDR3 is built from 19 residues. The ends were cut back, 4 bases at V and 3 bases at J, with 27 bases in the middle.

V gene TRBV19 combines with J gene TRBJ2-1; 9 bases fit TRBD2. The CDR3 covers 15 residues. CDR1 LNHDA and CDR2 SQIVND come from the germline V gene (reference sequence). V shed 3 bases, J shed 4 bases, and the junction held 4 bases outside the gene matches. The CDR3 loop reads CASSMSGGPYNEQFF. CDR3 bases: TGTGCCAGTAGTATGAGCGGGGGGCCTTACAATGAGCAGTTCTTC.

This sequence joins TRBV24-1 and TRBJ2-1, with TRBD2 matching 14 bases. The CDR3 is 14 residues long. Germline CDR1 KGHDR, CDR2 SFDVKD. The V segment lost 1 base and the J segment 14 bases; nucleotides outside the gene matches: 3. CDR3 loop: CATSDLGLAGGKFF. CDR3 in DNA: TGTGCCACCAGTGATTTAGGACTAGCGGGGGGCAAGTTCTTC.

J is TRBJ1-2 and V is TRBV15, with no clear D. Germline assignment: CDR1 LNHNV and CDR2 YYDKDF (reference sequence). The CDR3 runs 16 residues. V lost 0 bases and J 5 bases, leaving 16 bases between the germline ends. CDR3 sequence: CATSREGGTGRYGYTF. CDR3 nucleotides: TGTGCCACCAGCAGAGAGGGAGGAACGGGGAGGTATGGCTACACCTTC.

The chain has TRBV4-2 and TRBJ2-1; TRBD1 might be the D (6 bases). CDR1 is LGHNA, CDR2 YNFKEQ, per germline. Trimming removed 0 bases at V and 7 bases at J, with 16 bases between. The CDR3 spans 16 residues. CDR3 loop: CASSQDQGSIRNEQFF. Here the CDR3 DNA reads TGTGCCAGCAGCCAAGATCAGGGGTCGATAAGGAATGAGCAGTTCTTC.

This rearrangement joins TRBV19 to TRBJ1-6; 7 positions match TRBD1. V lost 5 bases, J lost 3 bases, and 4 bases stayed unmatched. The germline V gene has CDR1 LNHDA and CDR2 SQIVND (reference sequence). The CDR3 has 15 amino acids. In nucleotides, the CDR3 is TGTGCCAGTAGTGCGGGACAGAACTATAATTCACCCCTCCACTTT. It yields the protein CASSAGQNYNSPLHF.

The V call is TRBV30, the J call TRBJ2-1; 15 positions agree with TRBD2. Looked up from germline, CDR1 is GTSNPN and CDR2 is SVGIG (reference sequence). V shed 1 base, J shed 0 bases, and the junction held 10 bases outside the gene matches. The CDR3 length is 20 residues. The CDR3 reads CAWSGRLGLAGGSSYNEQFF. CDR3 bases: TGTGCCTGGAGTGGAAGATTAGGACTAGCGGGGGGGAGCTCCTACAATGAGCAGTTCTTC.

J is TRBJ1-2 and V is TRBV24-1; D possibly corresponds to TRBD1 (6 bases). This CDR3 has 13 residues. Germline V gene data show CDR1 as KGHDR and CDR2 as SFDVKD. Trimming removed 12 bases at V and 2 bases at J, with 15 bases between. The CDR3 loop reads CAVSQGSNYGYTF. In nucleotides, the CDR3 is TGTGCCGTCTCACAGGGATCCAACTATGGCTACACCTTC.

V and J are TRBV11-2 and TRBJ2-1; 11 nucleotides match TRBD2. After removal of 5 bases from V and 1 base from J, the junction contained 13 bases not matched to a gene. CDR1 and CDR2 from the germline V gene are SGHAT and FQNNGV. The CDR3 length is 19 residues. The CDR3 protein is CASSPTFSGGAGSYNEQFF. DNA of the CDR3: TGTGCCAGCAGCCCGACTTTTAGCGGGGGGGCCGGGTCCTACAATGAGCAGTTCTTC. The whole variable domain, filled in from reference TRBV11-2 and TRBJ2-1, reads EAGVAQSPRYKIIEKRQSVAFWCNPISGHATLYWYQQILGQGPKLLIQFQNNGVVDDSQLPKDRFSAERLKGVDSTLKIQPAKLEDSAVYLCASSPTFSGGAGSYNEQFFGPGTRLTVL.

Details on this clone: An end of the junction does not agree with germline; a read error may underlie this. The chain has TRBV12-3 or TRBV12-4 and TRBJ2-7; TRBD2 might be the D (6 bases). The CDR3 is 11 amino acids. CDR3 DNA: TGTGCTTCTAGCGCCACCTACGAGCAGTGCTTC. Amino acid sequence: CASSATYEQCF.

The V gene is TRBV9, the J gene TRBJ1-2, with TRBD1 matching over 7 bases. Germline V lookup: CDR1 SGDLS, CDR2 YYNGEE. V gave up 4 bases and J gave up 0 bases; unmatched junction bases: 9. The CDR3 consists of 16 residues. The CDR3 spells CASSPSTGTANYGYTF. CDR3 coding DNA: TGTGCCAGCAGCCCTTCGACCGGGACAGCTAACTATGGCTACACCTTC.

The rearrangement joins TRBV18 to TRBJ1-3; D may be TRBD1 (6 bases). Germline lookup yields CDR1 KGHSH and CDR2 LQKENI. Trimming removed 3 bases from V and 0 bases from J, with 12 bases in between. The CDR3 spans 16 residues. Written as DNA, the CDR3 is TGTGCCAGCTCACCTATACAGGGCGGCTCTGGAAACACCATATATTTT. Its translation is CASSPIQGGSGNTIYF.

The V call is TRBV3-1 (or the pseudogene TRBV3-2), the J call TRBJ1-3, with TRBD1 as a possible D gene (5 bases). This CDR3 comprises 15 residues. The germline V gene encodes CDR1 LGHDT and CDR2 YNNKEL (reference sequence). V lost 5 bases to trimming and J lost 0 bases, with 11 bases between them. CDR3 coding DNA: TGTGCCAGCAGCACGGGACTTCACTCTGGAAACACCATATATTTT. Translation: CASSTGLHSGNTIYF.

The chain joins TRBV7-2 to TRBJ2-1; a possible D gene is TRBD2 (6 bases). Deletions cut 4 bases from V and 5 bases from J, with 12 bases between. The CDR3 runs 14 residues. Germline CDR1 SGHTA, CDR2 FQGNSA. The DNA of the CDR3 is TGTGCCAGCAGCTCCGAAGGACTAAACAATGAGCAGTTCTTC. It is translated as CASSSEGLNNEQFF.